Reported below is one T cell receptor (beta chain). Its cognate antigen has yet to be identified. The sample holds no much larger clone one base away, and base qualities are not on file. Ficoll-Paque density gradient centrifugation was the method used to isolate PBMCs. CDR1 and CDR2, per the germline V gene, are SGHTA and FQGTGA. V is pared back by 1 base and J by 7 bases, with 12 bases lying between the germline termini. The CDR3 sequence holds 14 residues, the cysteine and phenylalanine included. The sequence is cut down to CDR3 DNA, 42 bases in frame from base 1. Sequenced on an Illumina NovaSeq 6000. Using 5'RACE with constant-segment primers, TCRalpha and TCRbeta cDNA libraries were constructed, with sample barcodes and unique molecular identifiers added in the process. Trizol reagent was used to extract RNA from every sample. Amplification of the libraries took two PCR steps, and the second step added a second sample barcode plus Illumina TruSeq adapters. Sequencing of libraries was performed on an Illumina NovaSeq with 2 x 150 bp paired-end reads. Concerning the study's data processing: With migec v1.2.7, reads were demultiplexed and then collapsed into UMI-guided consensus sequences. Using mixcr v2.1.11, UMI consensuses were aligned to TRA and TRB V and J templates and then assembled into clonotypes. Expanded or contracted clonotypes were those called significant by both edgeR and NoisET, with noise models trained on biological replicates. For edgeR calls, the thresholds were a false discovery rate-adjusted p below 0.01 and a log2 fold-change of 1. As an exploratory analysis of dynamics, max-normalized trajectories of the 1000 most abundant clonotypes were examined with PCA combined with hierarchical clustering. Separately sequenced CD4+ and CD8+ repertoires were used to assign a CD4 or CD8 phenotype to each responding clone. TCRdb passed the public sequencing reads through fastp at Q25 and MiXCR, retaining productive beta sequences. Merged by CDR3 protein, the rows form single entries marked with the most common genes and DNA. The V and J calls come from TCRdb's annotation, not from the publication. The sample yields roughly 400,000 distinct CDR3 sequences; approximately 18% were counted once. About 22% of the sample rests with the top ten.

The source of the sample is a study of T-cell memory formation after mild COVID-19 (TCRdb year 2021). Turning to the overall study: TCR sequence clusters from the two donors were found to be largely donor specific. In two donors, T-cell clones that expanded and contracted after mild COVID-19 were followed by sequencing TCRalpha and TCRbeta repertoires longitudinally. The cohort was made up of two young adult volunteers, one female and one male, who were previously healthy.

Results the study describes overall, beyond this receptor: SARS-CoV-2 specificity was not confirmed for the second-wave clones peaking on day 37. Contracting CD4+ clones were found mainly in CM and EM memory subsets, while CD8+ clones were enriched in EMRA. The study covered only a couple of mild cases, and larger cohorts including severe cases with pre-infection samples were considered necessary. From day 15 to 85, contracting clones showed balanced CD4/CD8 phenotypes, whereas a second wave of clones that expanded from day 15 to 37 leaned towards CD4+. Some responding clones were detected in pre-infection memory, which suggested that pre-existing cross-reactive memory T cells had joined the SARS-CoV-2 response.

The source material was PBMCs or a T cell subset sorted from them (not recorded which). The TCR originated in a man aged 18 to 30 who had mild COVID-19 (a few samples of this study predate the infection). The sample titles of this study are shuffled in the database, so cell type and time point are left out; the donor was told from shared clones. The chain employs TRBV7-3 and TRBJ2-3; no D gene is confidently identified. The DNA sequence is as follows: TGTGCCAGCAGCTTAAAAAGCCCTAGTAATACGCAGTATTTT. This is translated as CASSLKSPSNTQYF.